This T cell receptor (beta chain) was profiled in a study of blood T cell repertoires in COVID-19. The germline gives CDR1 MNHEY, CDR2 SMNVEV (reference sequence). CDR3 length: 16 residues. V was clipped by 5 bases and J by 3 bases; unmatched bases: 12. Using immunoSEQ multiplex PCR, the repertoire was profiled, and TCRdb retains in-frame clones only, with some absent. The table shows 150,000 to 160,000 clones, with roughly 84% occurring only once. The sample comprised peripheral blood. The genes are TRBV27 and TRBJ1-2; 7 bases map to TRBD1. This clonotype was obtained from a woman in her forties or fifties with acute or convalescent COVID-19. CDR3 sequence: CASSQSMRGGDYGYTF. Written as DNA, the CDR3 is TGTGCCAGCAGTCAATCCATGAGAGGGGGCGACTATGGCTACACCTTC.